The 17 T cell receptor beta chains below all came from one sample that was sequenced in a study of blood T cell repertoires in COVID-19. Measured with immunoSEQ multiplex PCR; TCRdb has only the in-frame clones, and not every one. The table includes 330,000 or so clones, over 75% detected once. The source material was PBMCs or T cells enriched from blood (not recorded which). These receptors all stem from a man aged 40-50 years in a cohort exposed to, infected with or recovered from COVID-19 (not recorded which).

This chain uses TRBV10-3 with TRBJ1-3; D is uncertain. Germline V gene lookup returns CDR1 ENHRY and CDR2 SYGVKD. The CDR3 has 12 amino acids. V dropped 2 bases and J dropped 7 bases, with 6 bases sitting between them. CDR3 in amino acids: CAISEPQNTIYF. Here the CDR3 DNA reads TGTGCCATCAGTGAGCCACAGAACACCATATATTTT.

This chain links TRBV19 with TRBJ1-1; maybe TRBD1 (6 bases). Per the germline V gene, CDR1 is LNHDA and CDR2 is SQIVND (reference sequence). The CDR3 runs 15 residues. Trimming cost V 3 bases and J 3 bases, with 14 bases left between them. The CDR3 loop reads CASSMSGTPYTEAFF. The CDR3 DNA reads as TGTGCCAGTAGTATGAGCGGGACACCTTACACTGAAGCTTTCTTT. Drawing the rest from reference TRBV19 and TRBJ1-1, the complete variable domain is DGGITQSPKYLFRKEGQNVTLSCEQNLNHDAMYWYRQDPGQGLRLIYYSQIVNDFQKGDIAEGYSVSREKKESFPLTVTSAQKNPTAFYLCASSMSGTPYTEAFFGQGTRLTVV.

As DNA, the CDR3 is TGTGCCAGCCCGGGACAGGGGGGAGAGACCCAGTACTTC. It encodes CASPGQGGETQYF. The rearrangement uses TRBV2 and TRBJ2-5, with TRBD1 identical over 11 bases. The ends lost 8 bases at V and 4 bases at J; junction bases unmatched: 3. This CDR3 spans 13 amino acids. Germline CDR1 is SNHLY and CDR2 is FYNNEI.

This chain uses TRBV6-4 with TRBJ2-2; possible D gene TRBD1, 6 bases. The CDR3 loop spans 14 amino acids. V was clipped by 6 bases and J by 1 base, with 9 bases between them. Germline V CDR1 and CDR2: MRHNA, SNTAGT. The CDR3 sequence is CASSRQENTGELFF. In nucleotides, the CDR3 is TGTGCCAGCAGCCGACAGGAGAACACCGGGGAGCTGTTTTTT.

J is TRBJ1-2 and V is TRBV14; D remains unclear. The V and J ends lost 0 bases and 4 bases respectively, with 12 bases between them. The CDR3 is 15 amino acids. Germline loops: CDR1 SGHDN, CDR2 FVKESK. CDR3 in DNA: TGTGCCAGCAGCCAAGATGCCCGCGGGTCCTATGGCTACACCTTC. Its translation: CASSQDARGSYGYTF.

The chain recombines TRBV25-1 with TRBJ2-7; D is ambiguous. The CDR3 runs 15 residues. V was cut by 2 bases and J by 5 bases, with 16 bases left in between. From germline, CDR1 is MGHDK and CDR2 SYGVNS. CDR3 sequence (DNA): TGTGCCAGCAGTGAAAGGCCAGGTCTAAAGGACGAGCAGTACTTC. It translates to CASSERPGLKDEQYF.

The genes are TRBV5-1 and TRBJ2-4, with 15 nucleotides matching TRBD2. The germline V gene encodes CDR1 SGHRS and CDR2 YFSETQ. Germline trimming cut 3 bases from V and 3 bases from J; bases unmatched to any gene: 4. This CDR3 is built from 17 residues. The CDR3 loop is CASSSTGLAGGKNIQYF. Here the CDR3 DNA reads TGCGCCAGCAGCTCAACGGGACTAGCGGGAGGCAAAAACATTCAGTACTTC.

V usage is TRBV5-1 and J usage is TRBJ1-6, with D unresolved. The CDR3 covers 14 residues. V lost 4 bases, J lost 8 bases, and 13 bases lay in between. Per the germline V gene, CDR1 is SGHRS and CDR2 is YFSETQ. CDR3 coding DNA: TGCGCCAGCAGCGAGCGGATAGGTGATTCACCCCTCCACTTT. Protein: CASSERIGDSPLHF.

The rearrangement links TRBV9 to TRBJ1-1; 7 bases align to TRBD1. The germline V gene encodes CDR1 SGDLS and CDR2 YYNGEE. The CDR3 covers 14 residues. Trimming cost V 0 bases and J 5 bases; bases outside gene matches: 4. The CDR3 sequence is CASSVETGKTEAFF. In nucleotides, the CDR3 is TGTGCCAGCAGCGTAGAGACAGGGAAGACTGAAGCTTTCTTT.

The J gene is TRBJ2-1, the V gene TRBV27; 8 bases line up with TRBD2. The CDR3 is 22 amino acids. CDR1 is MNHEY, CDR2 SMNVEV, per germline (reference sequence). Trimming cost V 5 bases and J 6 bases; bases outside gene matches: 30. In DNA, the CDR3 is TGTGCCAGCAGTGCCGGCTCCTCTTGGGGTGGTAGCGGGACCGTATCGCGCAATGAGCAGTTCTTC. The encoded protein is CASSAGSSWGGSGTVSRNEQFF.

V and J are TRBV7-2 and TRBJ2-3, with D maybe TRBD1 (5 bases). The V gene lost 3 bases and the J gene lost 0 bases, with 10 bases spanning the gap. Looked up from germline, CDR1 is SGHTA and CDR2 is FQGNSA. The CDR3 consists of 15 residues. Here the CDR3 DNA reads TGTGCCAGCAGCTTCGGACACGTTAGCACAGATACGCAGTATTTT. This sequence encodes CASSFGHVSTDTQYF.

This chain joins TRBV7-9 and TRBJ1-3, with 8 bases fitting TRBD1. The germline CDR1 and CDR2 sequences are SEHNR and FQNEAQ (reference sequence). The CDR3 is 15 residues long. V lost 1 base to trimming and J lost 6 bases; unmatched junction nucleotides: 5. CDR3 protein: CASSLVPGGVNTIYF. The CDR3 DNA is TGTGCCAGCAGCTTAGTACCAGGGGGCGTAAACACCATATATTTT.

The V call is TRBV3-1 (or the pseudogene TRBV3-2), the J call TRBJ2-3; the match to TRBD2 covers 7 bases. The CDR3 loop spans 15 amino acids. V shed 0 bases and J 5 bases; nucleotides not matched to a gene: 5. Germline CDR1 is LGHDT and CDR2 is YNNKEL (reference sequence). This CDR3 is CASSQDRVAGDTQYF. The CDR3 nucleotides read TGTGCCAGCAGCCAAGATAGGGTAGCGGGAGATACGCAGTATTTT.

The CDR3 DNA reads TGCGCCAGCAGCTTTATTCCCGGGGAGCTGTTTTTT. Translation gives CASSFIPGELFF. This sequence joins TRBV5-1 and TRBJ2-2; D call uncertain. The ends were cut back, 2 bases at V and 6 bases at J, with 5 bases in the middle. The CDR3 contains 12 residues. Germline V gene lookup returns CDR1 SGHRS and CDR2 YFSETQ.

V gene TRBV19 combines with J gene TRBJ2-7; tentative D call: TRBD1 (6 bases). The V and J ends lost 6 bases and 1 base respectively, with 10 bases between them. The CDR3 runs to 13 residues. CDR1 is LNHDA and CDR2 is SQIVND in the germline V gene (reference sequence). The CDR3 DNA sequence: TGTGCCAGTAGACTCGACAGGTCCTACGAGCAGTACTTC. Amino acids: CASRLDRSYEQYF. Based on the CDR3 plus reference TRBV19 and TRBJ2-7, the full variable domain is DGGITQSPKYLFRKEGQNVTLSCEQNLNHDAMYWYRQDPGQGLRLIYYSQIVNDFQKGDIAEGYSVSREKKESFPLTVTSAQKNPTAFYLCASRLDRSYEQYFGPGTRLTVT.

The chain recombines TRBV30 with TRBJ1-3; no definite D call. The V end was cut by 0 bases, the J end by 0 bases, with 6 bases between. This CDR3 region has 14 residues. Per germline, CDR1 GTSNPN and CDR2 SVGIG (reference sequence). The CDR3 here is CAWSVTDSGNTIYF. CDR3 sequence (DNA): TGTGCCTGGAGTGTAACAGACTCTGGAAACACCATATATTTT.

This rearrangement joins TRBV6-6 to TRBJ1-1; 8 bases are shared with TRBD1. From germline, CDR1 is MNHNY and CDR2 SVGAGI (reference sequence). There are 15 residues in the CDR3. Losses at the gene ends were 2 bases for V and 0 bases for J; bases not matched to a gene: 2. As DNA, the CDR3 is TGTGCCAGCAGTTACGGACAGGGAATGAACACTGAAGCTTTCTTT. Residues: CASSYGQGMNTEAFF.